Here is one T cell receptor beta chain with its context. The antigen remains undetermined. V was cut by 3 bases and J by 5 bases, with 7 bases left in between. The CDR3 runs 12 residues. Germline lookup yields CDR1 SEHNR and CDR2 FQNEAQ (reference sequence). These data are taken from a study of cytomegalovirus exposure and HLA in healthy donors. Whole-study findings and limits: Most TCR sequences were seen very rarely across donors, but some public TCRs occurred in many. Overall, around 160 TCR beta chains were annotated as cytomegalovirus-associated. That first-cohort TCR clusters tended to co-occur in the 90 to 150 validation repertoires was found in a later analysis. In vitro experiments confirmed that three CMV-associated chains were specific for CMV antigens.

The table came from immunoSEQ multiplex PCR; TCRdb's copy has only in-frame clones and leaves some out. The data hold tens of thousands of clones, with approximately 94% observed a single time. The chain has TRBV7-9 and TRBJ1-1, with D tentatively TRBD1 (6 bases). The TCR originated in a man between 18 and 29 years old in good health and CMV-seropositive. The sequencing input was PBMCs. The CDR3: CASSFGQTEAFF. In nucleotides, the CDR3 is TGTGCCAGCAGCTTCGGACAGACTGAAGCTTTCTTT.